These T cell receptor beta chains were read from a single sample in a study of beta chain features in type 1 diabetes. TCRdb's copy holds only in-frame clones and misses some; the assay was immunoSEQ multiplex PCR. This sample has 150,000 to 200,000 clones, with approximately 9.1% found just once. The sample comprised central memory CD4+ T cells from blood. Receptors were obtained from a woman in her twenties or thirties with type 1 diabetes. The CDR3 runs from the conserved cysteine through the conserved F or W. The order of the fields is V gene, J gene, D gene, clone size, CDR3 DNA, CDR3 protein. The D gene is left open where the match is weak. Clone size is shown for a subset of rows, as once, few, many or a class of expanded clone.

v_gene: TRBV5-1
j_gene: TRBJ1-1
d_gene: TRBD1
abundance: -
CDR3nt: TGCGCCAGCAGCACCGGGACAGAAACTGAAGCTTTCTTT
CDR3aa: CASSTGTETEAFF

v_gene: TRBV14
j_gene: TRBJ2-1
d_gene: -
abundance: -
CDR3nt: TGTGCCAGCAGCCAAGGCGGATGGAATGAGCAGTTCTTC
CDR3aa: CASSQGGWNEQFF

v_gene: TRBV5-4
j_gene: TRBJ2-1
d_gene: TRBD2
abundance: -
CDR3nt: TGTGCCAGCAGCGAGCTTGGACTAGGAGGATATGAGCAGTTCTTC
CDR3aa: CASSELGLGGYEQFF

v_gene: TRBV7-8
j_gene: TRBJ2-3
d_gene: -
abundance: -
CDR3nt: TGTGCCAGCAGCTCCGGGCCGGGGGGCTCAGATACGCAGTATTTT
CDR3aa: CASSSGPGGSDTQYF

v_gene: TRBV7-9
j_gene: TRBJ2-3
d_gene: -
abundance: -
CDR3nt: TGTGCCAGCAGCAAAGGAGGGATAGATACGCAGTATTTT
CDR3aa: CASSKGGIDTQYF

v_gene: TRBV7-9
j_gene: TRBJ2-2
d_gene: -
abundance: -
CDR3nt: TGTGCCAGCAGCTTCACGCAGGGCGGGGAGCTGTTTTTT
CDR3aa: CASSFTQGGELFF

v_gene: TRBV5-6
j_gene: TRBJ2-7
d_gene: -
abundance: -
CDR3nt: TGTGCCACGGGGGTCTGGGGGACCTACGAGCAGTACTTC
CDR3aa: CATGVWGTYEQYF

v_gene: TRBV7-3
j_gene: TRBJ2-3
d_gene: TRBD2
abundance: -
CDR3nt: TGTGCCAGACTAGCGGGAGGTACAGATACGCAGTATTTT
CDR3aa: CARLAGGTDTQYF

v_gene: TRBV5-1
j_gene: TRBJ2-3
d_gene: TRBD1
abundance: -
CDR3nt: TGCGCCAGCAGCTTCGGCAGGGGGACAGATACGCAGTATTTT
CDR3aa: CASSFGRGTDTQYF

v_gene: TRBV15
j_gene: TRBJ2-3
d_gene: TRBD2
abundance: -
CDR3nt: TGTGCCACCAGCAGAAATCTAGCGGGAGGGCCAACAGATACGCAGTATTTT
CDR3aa: CATSRNLAGGPTDTQYF

v_gene: TRBV7-9
j_gene: TRBJ2-1
d_gene: TRBD2
abundance: few
CDR3nt: TGTGCCAGCAGCTTATACGGGACTAGCGGGAGCCCGAATGAGCAGTTCTTC
CDR3aa: CASSLYGTSGSPNEQFF

v_gene: TRBV19
j_gene: TRBJ1-5
d_gene: -
abundance: few
CDR3nt: TGTGCCAGTAGTACCGGGGAGAATCAGCCCCAGCATTTT
CDR3aa: CASSTGENQPQHF

v_gene: TRBV11-2
j_gene: TRBJ1-2
d_gene: TRBD1
abundance: -
CDR3nt: TGTGCCAGCAGTGACAGGGGTTGGGGCTACACCTTC
CDR3aa: CASSDRGWGYTF

v_gene: TRBV7-3
j_gene: TRBJ1-1
d_gene: -
abundance: few
CDR3nt: TGTGCCAGCAGAGCGGGAATGAACACTGAAGCTTTCTTT
CDR3aa: CASRAGMNTEAFF

v_gene: TRBV30
j_gene: TRBJ2-7
d_gene: TRBD1
abundance: -
CDR3nt: TGTGCCTGGAGTGTACCCGGACAGGGGGACGAGCAGTACTTC
CDR3aa: CAWSVPGQGDEQYF

v_gene: TRBV11-1
j_gene: TRBJ2-5
d_gene: -
abundance: few
CDR3nt: TGTGCCAGCAGCTTAGCGGCAGGGGACGGGACCCAGTACTTC
CDR3aa: CASSLAAGDGTQYF

v_gene: TRBV18
j_gene: TRBJ1-2
d_gene: TRBD1
abundance: -
CDR3nt: TGTGCCAGCTCACCAACCCGGGACAGCTATGGCTACACCTTC
CDR3aa: CASSPTRDSYGYTF